The source of this T cell receptor beta chain is a study of regulatory T cells in long-lasting Graves disease. The study's findings and limits: Newly diagnosed Graves' patients had higher TCR diversity than persistent ones. When disease was persistent, TRBV28, TRBJ1-2 and TRBJ2-5 were the favored segments.

This CDR3 spans 16 amino acids. The trim removed 0 bases at V and 4 bases at J, leaving 7 bases unmatched. The germline V gene has CDR1 SGDLS and CDR2 YYNGEE. Time point of the sample: newly diagnosed GD, antithyroid drugs for less than 3 months. PBMC-extracted RNA yielded the TCR library. CDR3 regions were amplified by Arm-PCR using iRepertoire HTBI primers to build TCR beta libraries. TCRdb re-derived calls from the multiplex PCR reads in MiXCR, one entry per CDR3 protein. The sample has about 610,000 distinct CDR3 sequences, around 15% seen once. Concerning this clonotype: Its antigen is unidentified.

This sample was shared with a second study, whose subject was T cells in Graves' hyperthyroidism and ophthalmopathy. As reported in that work: Exclusion of patients followed from uncontrolled infection, other autoimmune disease, pregnancy or lactation.

This specimen was peripheral blood mononuclear cells (PBMCs), taken at new diagnosis, from a patient treated with antithyroid drugs. The TCR comes from a man aged 18 to 29 with Graves disease. The chain uses TRBV9 and TRBJ1-1, with TRBD1 matching 9 bases. DNA of the CDR3: TGTGCCAGCAGCGTAGCTAAAGGACAGGGGACCACTGAAGCTTTCTTT. Its protein product is CASSVAKGQGTTEAFF.